The 27 T cell receptor beta chains below come from one sample, sequenced in a study of T cell responses to AZD1222 COVID-19 vaccine. TCRdb keeps only in-frame clones here, not all; method: immunoSEQ multiplex PCR. The data contain 150,000 to 200,000 clones, 75% to 95% of them singletons. The sample here was peripheral blood, taken on day 0 of AZD1222 vaccination. All receptors derive from an adult in good health.

The chain uses TRBV3-1 (or the pseudogene TRBV3-2) and TRBJ2-7; D remains unclear. CDR1 LGHDT and CDR2 YNNKEL come from the germline V gene (reference sequence). V was cut by 0 bases and J by 7 bases, with 4 bases left in between. The CDR3 has 11 residues. In nucleotides, the CDR3 is TGTGCCAGCAGCCAAGAAGCGGAGCAGTACTTC. Translating gives CASSQEAEQYF.

This chain connects TRBV7-2 to TRBJ1-2; TRBD1 agrees at 7 bases. Germline CDR1 and CDR2: SGHTA and FQGNSA. This CDR3 is built from 17 residues. V lost 2 bases to trimming and J lost 1 base; unmatched junction nucleotides: 10. For the CDR3, the DNA is TGTGCCAGCAGCTTATCTAGGGGGGCAGGGGGTAACTATGGCTACACCTTC. It translates to CASSLSRGAGGNYGYTF.

The table lists this clone with a few counts. The chain links TRBV28 to TRBJ2-2, with a possible D match to TRBD2 (5 bases). The CDR3 sequence is 13 residues long. The germline gives CDR1 MDHEN, CDR2 SYDVKM. The V and J ends lost 6 bases and 0 bases respectively, with 5 bases between them. The DNA of the CDR3 is TGTGCCAGCAGGAGGGCGAACACCGGGGAGCTGTTTTTT. Protein product: CASRRANTGELFF.

CDR3 residues: CSVGRRGRGYGYTF. CDR3 nucleotides: TGCAGCGTTGGCCGGCGCGGGAGGGGTTATGGCTACACCTTC. The V and J genes are TRBV29-1 and TRBJ1-2; possibly TRBD1 for D (5 bases). Deletions cut 4 bases from V and 5 bases from J, with 17 bases between. Looked up from germline, CDR1 is SQVTM and CDR2 is ANQGSEA. The CDR3 is made up of 14 amino acids.

J is TRBJ2-2 and V is TRBV7-3; 14 positions match TRBD2. V trimming: 5 bases; J trimming: 5 bases; junction bases outside the gene matches: 4. This CDR3 region has 16 residues. The germline V gene encodes CDR1 SGHTA and CDR2 FQGTGA. The CDR3 DNA reads as TGTGCCAGCAGCAACGGACTAGCGGGAGGTACCGGGGAGCTGTTTTTT. This codes for CASSNGLAGGTGELFF. Variable domain in full (rest from reference TRBV7-3 and TRBJ2-2): GAGVSQTPSNKVTEKGKYVELRCDPISGHTALYWYRQSLGQGPEFLIYFQGTGAADDSGLPNDRFFAVRPEGSVSTLKIQRTERGDSAVYLCASSNGLAGGTGELFFGEGSRLTVL.

V usage is TRBV11-2 and J usage is TRBJ1-4; D is undetermined. The CDR3 sequence is 13 residues long. Germline lookup yields CDR1 SGHAT and CDR2 FQNNGV. V dropped 2 bases and J dropped 7 bases, with 8 bases sitting between them. The CDR3 here is CASSLFSSEKLFF. The CDR3 DNA is TGTGCCAGCAGCTTATTCTCCAGTGAAAAACTGTTTTTT.

This chain links TRBV19 with TRBJ1-1; D unclear. This CDR3 is 13 amino acids long. Trimming stripped 5 bases from V and 4 bases from J, with 11 bases between. The germline V gene has CDR1 LNHDA and CDR2 SQIVND (reference sequence). The CDR3 DNA reads TGTGCCAGTAGTCCCCTTGTGGGCACTGAAGCTTTCTTT. Translated: CASSPLVGTEAFF.

The chain uses TRBV29-1 and TRBJ1-1; D unclear. V was pared by 4 bases and J by 0 bases, with 9 bases between. This CDR3 has 13 amino acids. The germline gives CDR1 SQVTM, CDR2 ANQGSEA. The CDR3 DNA is TGCAGCGTTGTGCGGGCCCTGAACACTGAAGCTTTCTTT. Translated: CSVVRALNTEAFF.

In nucleotides, the CDR3 is TGTGCCAGCAGTTTAAGGGACAGGGTTATCTACGAGCAGTACTTC. It yields the protein CASSLRDRVIYEQYF. V is TRBV28 and J is TRBJ2-7, with 9 bases matching TRBD1. Looked up from germline, CDR1 is MDHEN and CDR2 is SYDVKM. V gave up 2 bases and J gave up 3 bases; unmatched junction bases: 5. The CDR3 sequence is 15 residues long.

The chain is built from TRBV5-1 and TRBJ1-2, with 7 bases identical to TRBD1. The length of the CDR3 is 15 residues. The germline V gene encodes CDR1 SGHRS and CDR2 YFSETQ. V lost 4 bases to trimming and J lost 6 bases; unmatched junction nucleotides: 12. CDR3 in DNA: TGCGCCAGCAGCAACCGGGACAGCTTGTCGGATGGCTACACCTTC. It codes for CASSNRDSLSDGYTF.

The chain combines TRBV21-1 with TRBJ2-3; TRBD1, the D gene given by the table, was not confirmed from the DNA. TRBV21-1 is tagged as a pseudogene. CDR3 length: 14 amino acids. The CDR3 bases are TGTGCCAGCAGCAAAGGGGGCTCCACAGATACGCAGTATTTT. Translation: CASSKGGSTDTQYF.

This clone was seen just once. The rearrangement uses TRBV10-3 and TRBJ2-7; 8 bases are a match to TRBD1. The CDR3 spans 15 residues. V shed 3 bases and J 5 bases; nucleotides not matched to a gene: 9. Germline V gene data show CDR1 as ENHRY and CDR2 as SYGVKD. This chain's CDR3 is CAISESWDRPHEQYF. The CDR3 DNA is TGTGCCATCAGTGAAAGTTGGGACAGGCCCCACGAGCAGTACTTC.

V usage is TRBV28 and J usage is TRBJ1-6, with 8 nucleotides matching TRBD1. This CDR3 contains 13 residues. The germline gives CDR1 MDHEN, CDR2 SYDVKM. After removal of 5 bases from V and 11 bases from J, the junction contained 5 bases not matched to a gene. The DNA of the CDR3 is TGTGCCAGCAGTAAGACAGGGGTAACACCCCTCCACTTT. Translation gives CASSKTGVTPLHF.

The chain recombines TRBV5-1 with TRBJ2-5; D gene uncertain. The CDR3 loop spans 15 amino acids. V shed 4 bases and J shed 4 bases, with 17 bases lying between them. CDR1 is SGHRS and CDR2 is YFSETQ in the germline V gene. The CDR3 coding sequence is TGCGCCAGCAGCACATTCTCTAACGTGGCAGAGACCCAGTACTTC. This sequence encodes CASSTFSNVAETQYF. Full variable domain (rest looked up from reference TRBV5-1 and TRBJ2-5): KAGVTQTPRYLIKTRGQQVTLSCSPISGHRSVSWYQQTPGQGLQFLFEYFSETQRNKGNFPGRFSGRQFSNSRSEMNVSTLELGDSALYLCASSTFSNVAETQYFGPGTRLLVL.

The chain is built from TRBV27 and TRBJ2-6, with D perhaps matching TRBD2 (6 bases). V was trimmed by 6 bases and J by 0 bases, leaving 12 bases between them. The CDR3 runs 16 residues. The germline V gene encodes CDR1 MNHEY and CDR2 SMNVEV (reference sequence). CDR3 sequence (DNA): TGTGCCAGCAGGCGGGACTCACTCTCTGGGGCCAACGTCCTGACTTTC. Encoded protein: CASRRDSLSGANVLTF.

The rearrangement joins TRBV18 to TRBJ1-2; TRBD1 matches 9 bases. There are 17 residues in the CDR3. Germline-derived CDR1 and CDR2 are KGHSH and LQKENI. V shed 6 bases and J 5 bases; nucleotides not matched to a gene: 16. Written as DNA, the CDR3 is TGTGCCAGCTCCCTTCAAGAACTCCTGACAGGGGGGTATGGCTACACCTTC. It codes for CASSLQELLTGGYGYTF. Full variable domain (remainder filled in from reference TRBV18 and TRBJ1-2): NAGVMQNPRHLVRRRGQEARLRCSPMKGHSHVYWYRQLPEEGLKFMVYLQKENIIDESGMPKERFSAEFPKEGPSILRIQQVVRGDSAAYFCASSLQELLTGGYGYTFGSGTRLTVV.

The chain links TRBV7-9 to TRBJ2-7; no clear D. This CDR3 contains 11 residues. Germline V CDR1 and CDR2: SEHNR, FQNEAQ (reference sequence). The V end lost 4 bases, the J end lost 3 bases, and 4 bases lay between the germline ends. CDR3 in amino acids: CASSSFYEQYF. The CDR3 DNA sequence: TGTGCCAGCAGCTCATTCTACGAGCAGTACTTC.

The chain joins TRBV6-5 to TRBJ2-2, with no clear D. Per germline, CDR1 MNHEY and CDR2 SVGAGI. The CDR3 totals 13 residues. Trimming pared 6 bases from V and 5 bases from J, leaving 10 bases between. The CDR3 DNA follows: TGTGCCAGCAGGAAGGAATCGACCGGGGAGCTGTTTTTT. This codes for CASRKESTGELFF.

CDR3 DNA: TGTGCCAGCAGCTCGACCCGATTGGGACGGAATGAAAAACTGTTTTTT. This gives the protein CASSSTRLGRNEKLFF. The chain carries TRBV11-2 and TRBJ1-4; TRBD1 is a possible D gene (5 bases). V lost 4 bases to trimming and J lost 5 bases, with 17 bases between them. CDR1 and CDR2 (germline): SGHAT, FQNNGV. The CDR3 extends over 16 amino acids.

V and J are TRBV5-6 and TRBJ2-7; TRBD1 aligns across 9 bases. This CDR3 region has 16 residues. Germline V lookup: CDR1 SGHDT, CDR2 YYEEEE. J gave up 3 bases and V 4 bases, and 11 bases lay outside the gene matches. CDR3: CASSGAGTGSLYEQYF. The CDR3 DNA is TGTGCCAGCAGCGGGGCCGGGACAGGGTCACTCTACGAGCAGTACTTC.

V usage is TRBV5-1 and J usage is TRBJ2-7; 8 bases are a match to TRBD1. V shed 4 bases, J shed 2 bases, and the junction held 2 bases outside the gene matches. The V gene's germline CDR1 is SGHRS and CDR2 YFSETQ. CDR3 length equals 13 residues. The CDR3 region is CASSRTGPYEQYF. In DNA form, the CDR3 reads TGCGCCAGCAGCCGGACAGGGCCCTACGAGCAGTACTTC. Together with reference TRBV5-1 and TRBJ2-7, the CDR3 gives the full variable domain: KAGVTQTPRYLIKTRGQQVTLSCSPISGHRSVSWYQQTPGQGLQFLFEYFSETQRNKGNFPGRFSGRQFSNSRSEMNVSTLELGDSALYLCASSRTGPYEQYFGPGTRLTVT.

The genes are TRBV18 and TRBJ2-7; perhaps D is TRBD1 or TRBD2 (5 bases each). Trimming took off 6 bases at V and 5 bases at J, with 20 bases between the two ends. CDR1 is KGHSH, CDR2 LQKENI, per germline. The length of the CDR3 is 15 residues. For the CDR3, the DNA is TGTGCCAGCTCGAAAAGCCGGGACCAATTTAACGAGCAGTACTTC. Protein product: CASSKSRDQFNEQYF.

This chain joins TRBV28 and TRBJ1-1, with D perhaps TRBD1 (5 bases). Looked up from germline, CDR1 is MDHEN and CDR2 is SYDVKM. The CDR3 totals 16 residues. V was clipped by 2 bases and J by 1 base, with 14 bases between them. DNA for the CDR3: TGTGCCAGCAGTTTAATGGGGCTTGGGGGGAACACTGAAGCTTTCTTT. Its protein product is CASSLMGLGGNTEAFF. Complete variable domain (other parts from reference TRBV28 and TRBJ1-1): DVKVTQSSRYLVKRTGEKVFLECVQDMDHENMFWYRQDPGLGLRLIYFSYDVKMKEKGDIPEGYSVSREKKERFSLILESASTNQTSMYLCASSLMGLGGNTEAFFGQGTRLTVV.

The V and J genes are TRBV29-1 and TRBJ2-7; D ambiguous. There are 11 residues in the CDR3. Germline V gene data show CDR1 as SQVTM and CDR2 as ANQGSEA. The V and J ends lost 6 bases and 3 bases respectively, with 9 bases between them. The CDR3, as DNA: TGCAGCGTCTCGGGTGACTACGAGCAGTACTTC. As protein: CSVSGDYEQYF.

This clone was counted a few times. The V gene is TRBV5-1, the J gene TRBJ1-6, with 11 bases identical to TRBD1. There are 18 residues in the CDR3. The V gene end was trimmed by 4 bases and the J gene end by 11 bases; junction bases not matched to a gene: 17. Looked up from germline, CDR1 is SGHRS and CDR2 is YFSETQ. The CDR3 nucleotides read TGCGCCAGCAGCACAGATACGGGGACAGGGGGGTTTAGGCCACCCCTCCACTTT. It specifies CASSTDTGTGGFRPPLHF.

This clone was seen once. V usage is TRBV5-4 and J usage is TRBJ2-5; maybe TRBD2 (7 bases). CDR3 length: 17 residues. V lost 0 bases to trimming and J lost 0 bases, with 15 bases between them. Germline assignment: CDR1 SGHNT and CDR2 YYREEE (reference sequence). CDR3 coding DNA: TGTGCCAGCAGCTTGGTAGCGGGCAGGGGTTACCAAGAGACCCAGTACTTC. Its translation is CASSLVAGRGYQETQYF.

V usage is TRBV12-3 or TRBV12-4 and J usage is TRBJ2-3; D possibly corresponds to TRBD1 (6 bases). V lost 7 bases and J 3 bases, leaving 8 bases between the germline ends. The CDR3 runs to 12 residues. CDR3 coding DNA: TGTGCCAGCATGGGGGCGACAGATACGCAGTATTTT. Its protein product is CASMGATDTQYF.